The present T cell receptor beta chain was sequenced within a study of OX40 agonist ivuxolimab in advanced cancers. Repertoires were generated with immunoSEQ multiplex PCR, while TCRdb's copy carries only in-frame clones and drops some. The repertoire holds 25,000 to 30,000 clones, with approximately 80% as singletons. The input for sequencing was CD4+ or CD8+ T cells sorted from blood, taken in a trial of the OX40 agonist ivuxolimab. The clonotype originates from an adult with an advanced solid tumor such as melanoma, head and neck, liver or kidney cancer.

CDR3 amino acids: CASSEIGGYTF. In DNA, the CDR3 is TGTGCCAGCAGTGAGATCGGGGGCTACACCTTC. The rearrangement uses TRBV2 and TRBJ1-2; no clear D gene. The V gene's germline CDR1 is SNHLY and CDR2 FYNNEI. V shed 3 bases and J shed 8 bases, with 7 bases lying between them. The CDR3 is made up of 11 amino acids. The entire variable domain, with the rest obtained from reference TRBV2 and TRBJ1-2, is as follows: EPEVTQTPSHQVTQMGQEVILRCVPISNHLYFYWYRQILGQKVEFLVSFYNNEISEKSEIFDDQFSVERPDGSNFTLKIRSTKLEDSAMYFCASSEIGGYTFGSGTRLTVV.